The subject of this entry is one TCR beta chain. The CDR3 covers 19 residues. Germline CDR1 reads KGHDR; CDR2 reads SFDVKD. The sample comes from a study of T cells expressing NK-cell markers. One entry per CDR3 protein, without DNA, is what TCRdb gives after re-calling the 5' RACE reads. This sample's clone table lists about 110,000 distinct CDR3 sequences. This sequence was found in a woman between 18 and 70 years old in good health. This chain links TRBV24-1 with TRBJ2-3; TCRdb picks TRBD2, but there is no DNA to check that call. Sequenced material: blood T cells: a sorted CD56 or NKG2C T cell subset, CD4+ or CD8+ T cells, or bulk PBMC T cells (not recorded which). The CDR3 here is CATSDTGTSGGTGTDTQYF.